Shown below are 20 T cell receptor beta chains from a single sample sequenced in a study of tumour-infiltrating T cells in Burkitt lymphoma. The table came from immunoSEQ multiplex PCR; TCRdb's copy has only in-frame clones and leaves some out. The sample shows fewer than 8,500 clones, about a sixth of them seen only once. Sequencing was carried out using tumor tissue. All receptors derive from a human donor with diffuse large B-cell lymphoma.

This clone appeared a few times. V is TRBV14 and J is TRBJ2-5; D remains unclear. This CDR3 contains 13 residues. Trimming took 1 base from V and 5 from J, leaving 8 bases between them. Germline V gene sequence: CDR1 SGHDN, CDR2 FVKESK. CDR3: CASSQVSMETQYF. The CDR3 DNA reads TGTGCCAGCAGCCAAGTTAGCATGGAGACCCAGTACTTC.

This clone was found a few times. The rearrangement joins TRBV7-3 to TRBJ2-7, with 8 bases that match TRBD2. The germline V gene has CDR1 SGHTA and CDR2 FQGTGA. The CDR3 consists of 15 residues. V shed 2 bases and J 4 bases; nucleotides not matched to a gene: 7. CDR3 region: CASSLQAGAGYEQYF. DNA of the CDR3: TGTGCCAGCAGCTTACAAGCGGGAGCGGGTTACGAGCAGTACTTC. Filled out from reference TRBV7-3 and TRBJ2-7, the complete variable domain reads GAGVSQTPSNKVTEKGKYVELRCDPISGHTALYWYRQSLGQGPEFLIYFQGTGAADDSGLPNDRFFAVRPEGSVSTLKIQRTERGDSAVYLCASSLQAGAGYEQYFGPGTRLTVT.

The chain links TRBV4-1 to TRBJ2-1, with 7 bases identical to TRBD2. The ends lost 5 bases at V and 8 bases at J; junction bases unmatched: 6. Germline CDR1 and CDR2: MGHRA and YSYEKL. The CDR3 consists of 13 residues. The CDR3 DNA is TGCGCCAGCAGCAAAGCGGGATTCGATGAGCAGTTCTTC. Its protein is CASSKAGFDEQFF.

This clone was seen a few times. The rearrangement joins TRBV29-1 to TRBJ2-7; TRBD1 agrees at 8 bases. Germline values: CDR1 SQVTM, CDR2 ANQGSEA. This CDR3 has 13 amino acids. V shed 4 bases and J 3 bases; nucleotides not matched to a gene: 5. For the CDR3, the DNA is TGCAGCGTTGTGTCAACAGGGGGCTACGAGCAGTACTTC. This encodes CSVVSTGGYEQYF.

The chain combines TRBV4-1 with TRBJ2-5; no definite D call. The CDR3 has 13 amino acids. The germline CDR1 and CDR2 sequences are MGHRA and YSYEKL. V dropped 6 bases and J dropped 5 bases, with 13 bases sitting between them. CDR3 residues: CASSSGPRETQYF. In DNA form, the CDR3 reads TGCGCCAGCAGTTCTGGGCCCCGGGAGACCCAGTACTTC.

The gene calls are TRBV4-1 and TRBJ2-1; 11 bases are shared with TRBD2. The CDR3 sequence is 15 residues long. The trim removed 3 bases at V and 5 bases at J, leaving 3 bases unmatched. Germline assignment: CDR1 MGHRA and CDR2 YSYEKL. In DNA form, the CDR3 reads TGCGCCAGCAGCCATCCTAGCGGGAGGAACAATGAGCAGTTCTTC. Residues: CASSHPSGRNNEQFF.

This clone was found a few times. This rearrangement joins TRBV5-1 to TRBJ1-1; D remains ambiguous. CDR1 SGHRS and CDR2 YFSETQ come from the germline V gene. There are 14 residues in the CDR3. The V gene lost 4 bases and the J gene lost 5 bases, with 15 bases spanning the gap. The CDR3 bases are TGCGCCAGCAGCGCGACTAAGGTGGGGACTGAAGCTTTCTTT. Its protein is CASSATKVGTEAFF.

This clone occurred a few times. The chain links TRBV7-6 to TRBJ2-7; the D gene is possibly TRBD1 (6 bases). With 2 bases removed from V and 2 bases from J, the gap between germline ends came to 7 bases. Germline-derived CDR1 and CDR2 are SGHVS and FNYEAQ. CDR3 length: 13 residues. The CDR3 region is CASSLTGTYEQYF. CDR3 sequence (DNA): TGTGCCAGCAGCTTAACAGGGACCTACGAGCAGTACTTC.

The chain combines TRBV6-6 with TRBJ2-7; a weak D match, TRBD1 (6 bases). The CDR3 covers 15 residues. Trimming pared 5 bases from V and 0 bases from J, leaving 14 bases between. CDR1 is MNHNY and CDR2 is SVGAGI in the germline V gene (reference sequence). The CDR3 loop is CASSAPDRGSYEQYF. The CDR3 bases are TGTGCCAGCAGTGCTCCGGACAGAGGCTCCTACGAGCAGTACTTC.

This clone was observed a handful of times. The chain carries TRBV10-1 and TRBJ2-5, with 8 bases identical to TRBD1. The germline V gene encodes CDR1 WNHNN and CDR2 SYGVQD (reference sequence). Trimming at V came to 0 bases and at J to 6 bases, leaving 3 bases not matched to a gene. The CDR3 covers 14 residues. CDR3 amino acids: CASSESQGAQTQYF. CDR3 in DNA: TGCGCCAGCAGTGAGTCGCAGGGGGCCCAGACCCAGTACTTC.

The chain has TRBV19 and TRBJ2-7, with 8 bases lining up with TRBD2. CDR3 length: 13 amino acids. The V segment lost 3 bases and the J segment 3 bases; nucleotides outside the gene matches: 1. The germline V gene has CDR1 LNHDA and CDR2 SQIVND (reference sequence). CDR3 sequence: CASSIGGVYEQYF. The CDR3 DNA reads as TGTGCCAGTAGTATCGGGGGGGTCTACGAGCAGTACTTC.

This clone was counted between two and nine times. V usage is TRBV19 and J usage is TRBJ2-7; TRBD1 matches 9 bases. The CDR3 is made up of 14 amino acids. Per the germline V gene, CDR1 is LNHDA and CDR2 is SQIVND (reference sequence). With V trimmed by 3 bases and J by 5 bases, 5 bases remained unmatched. CDR3 amino acids: CASSISDRGHEQYF. In nucleotides, the CDR3 is TGTGCCAGTAGTATTTCGGACAGGGGTCACGAGCAGTACTTC.

The V call is TRBV7-3, the J call TRBJ1-2, with 8 bases lining up with TRBD1. This CDR3 contains 13 residues. V trimming: 5 bases; J trimming: 6 bases; junction bases outside the gene matches: 5. Germline CDR1 SGHTA, CDR2 FQGTGA. The CDR3 nucleotides read TGTGCCAGCAGCACAGGACAGGGTAATGGCTACACCTTC. This sequence encodes CASSTGQGNGYTF.

This chain connects TRBV19 to TRBJ2-7; D is uncertain. Trimming shortened V by 3 bases and J by 3 bases, and 9 bases separated the two germline ends. The CDR3 runs 13 residues. The germline V gene has CDR1 LNHDA and CDR2 SQIVND (reference sequence). CDR3 sequence: CASSIDKGYEQYF. For the CDR3, the DNA is TGTGCCAGTAGTATCGACAAGGGCTACGAGCAGTACTTC.

The chain carries TRBV9 and TRBJ2-1, with D maybe TRBD1 (5 bases). The CDR3 extends over 13 amino acids. CDR1 and CDR2 (germline): SGDLS, YYNGEE. The V gene lost 0 bases and the J gene lost 5 bases, with 6 bases spanning the gap. CDR3 loop: CASSVADNNEQFF. Written as DNA, the CDR3 is TGTGCCAGCAGCGTAGCGGACAACAATGAGCAGTTCTTC.

This clone was observed a few times. The rearrangement uses TRBV5-4 and TRBJ1-1; 7 bases align to TRBD1. The CDR3 is 15 residues long. CDR1 is SGHNT, CDR2 YYREEE, per germline (reference sequence). Unmatched junction bases numbered 5, after V lost 0 bases and J lost 3 bases. The CDR3 DNA reads as TGTGCCAGCAGCTTGGACAGGGGCGGCGACACTGAAGCTTTCTTT. Its translation: CASSLDRGGDTEAFF.

The gene calls are TRBV2 and TRBJ2-2, with 8 bases matching TRBD1. The CDR3 contains 15 residues. Trimming took 5 bases from V and 6 from J; bases not matched to a gene: 8. Germline CDR1 and CDR2: SNHLY and FYNNEI. CDR3 loop: CASSRDRLSAGELFF. The CDR3 coding sequence is TGTGCCAGCAGTCGGGACAGGCTTAGCGCCGGGGAGCTGTTTTTT.

This clone was seen a handful of times. The chain joins TRBV29-1 to TRBJ2-7, with 13 bases lining up with TRBD2. From germline, CDR1 is SQVTM and CDR2 ANQGSEA. CDR3 length equals 15 residues. The ends lost 4 bases at V and 6 bases at J; junction bases unmatched: 9. This CDR3 is CSVAGLAGMVLEQYF. DNA of the CDR3: TGCAGCGTTGCGGGACTAGCGGGAATGGTTCTCGAGCAGTACTTC.

In its sample, this clone ranks as medium-sized. The CDR3 DNA follows: TGTGCCAGCAGTGCACCGGGACAGGGGGTAGAGACCCAGTACTTC. This encodes CASSAPGQGVETQYF. V usage is TRBV9 and J usage is TRBJ2-5, with 11 positions matching TRBD1. Trimming cost V 5 bases and J 4 bases; bases outside gene matches: 7. The CDR3 runs 15 residues. Germline V gene data show CDR1 as SGDLS and CDR2 as YYNGEE. The full variable domain, in which reference TRBV9 and TRBJ2-5 provide the parts outside the CDR3, is DSGVTQTPKHLITATGQRVTLRCSPRSGDLSVYWYQQSLDQGLQFLIQYYNGEERAKGNILERFSAQQFPDLHSELNLSSLELGDSALYFCASSAPGQGVETQYFGPGTRLLVL.

This clone was detected only a few times. The genes are TRBV9 and TRBJ2-1, with 7 bases identical to TRBD1. With 4 bases clipped from V and 5 bases from J, the junction kept 15 bases outside the gene matches. The CDR3 extends over 17 amino acids. The germline V gene encodes CDR1 SGDLS and CDR2 YYNGEE. The CDR3 nucleotides read TGTGCCAGCAGCCCTCGCCTGACAGGGTTGGAGGACAATGAGCAGTTCTTC. As protein: CASSPRLTGLEDNEQFF.